The 10 T cell receptor beta chains below come from one sample, sequenced in a study of beta chain features in type 1 diabetes. Regarding the study as a whole: In all four CD4+ subsets, TCRB CDR3 length was significantly, moderately reduced in type 1 diabetes.

No antigen has been identified for these receptors. The sequenced template was cDNA made from the entire isolated RNA. Sequencing was performed with immunoSEQ multiplex PCR; in TCRdb, only in-frame clones are kept and a portion is missing. Of approximately 170,000 clones listed, around 7.9% were seen once; the top ten hold under 0.6%. The source material was central memory CD4+ T cells from blood. The receptors originated from a man aged 18-30 years with type 1 diabetes.

This clone has more than one count but fewer than ten. The J gene is TRBJ2-7, the V gene TRBV28, with 11 bases lining up with TRBD1. Germline lookup yields CDR1 MDHEN and CDR2 SYDVKM. This CDR3 has 15 residues. V was clipped by 5 bases and J by 4 bases; unmatched bases: 7. This chain's CDR3 is CASSLTGQGAYEQYF. The CDR3 region has the DNA TGTGCCAGCAGTCTTACCGGACAGGGGGCTTACGAGCAGTACTTC.

The chain joins TRBV19 to TRBJ2-7, with 8 bases that match TRBD2. This CDR3 has 14 amino acids. Germline V gene sequence: CDR1 LNHDA, CDR2 SQIVND (reference sequence). J gave up 6 bases and V 7 bases, and 11 bases lay outside the gene matches. CDR3 sequence reads: CASKSGTSISEQYF. Here the CDR3 DNA reads TGTGCCAGTAAGTCCGGGACTAGTATCTCCGAGCAGTACTTC.

This clone appeared many times. The chain carries TRBV5-4 and TRBJ2-1; D is possibly TRBD1 (6 bases). The germline V gene encodes CDR1 SGHNT and CDR2 YYREEE (reference sequence). There are 17 residues in the CDR3. V was cut by 0 bases and J by 7 bases, with 20 bases left in between. CDR3 in amino acids: CASSLEETGLVWNEQFF. The DNA of the CDR3 is TGTGCCAGCAGCTTGGAAGAAACAGGGTTGGTTTGGAATGAGCAGTTCTTC.

This chain joins TRBV21-1 and TRBJ1-5; TRBD1, the table's D call, lacks a check against the DNA. TRBV21-1 is termed a pseudogene. The CDR3 spans 15 residues. The CDR3 loop reads CASSKGWQSNQPQHF. For the CDR3, the DNA is TGTGCCAGCAGCAAAGGTTGGCAAAGCAATCAGCCCCAGCATTTT.

This clone was counted between two and nine times. V is TRBV7-9 and J is TRBJ2-3; a weak D match, TRBD2 (5 bases). The CDR3 sequence is 14 residues long. CDR1 and CDR2 (germline): SEHNR, FQNEAQ (reference sequence). Trimming took off 5 bases at V and 6 bases at J, with 15 bases between the two ends. CDR3 bases: TGTGCCAGCAGCCCGGACTTAGGGAGCGATACGCAGTATTTT. Translation: CASSPDLGSDTQYF.

The table lists this clone with a few counts. The J gene is TRBJ2-3, the V gene TRBV6-5; tentative D call: TRBD2 (6 bases). V lost 0 bases to trimming and J lost 9 bases, with 10 bases between them. CDR3 size: 13 residues. Germline CDR1 is MNHEY and CDR2 is SVGAGI. The CDR3 DNA reads TGTGCCAGCAGTTACTCGAGGCGGGAAACGCAGTATTTT. Its translation: CASSYSRRETQYF.

As for this clone: Mismatch with germline at one junction end may stem from a read error. J is TRBJ1-5 and V is TRBV7-2; D gene unclear. This CDR3 comprises 17 residues. Germline V lookup: CDR1 SGHTA, CDR2 FQGNSA. This chain's CDR3 is CASSQDSAAGSNQPQHF. CDR3 bases: TGCGCCAGCAGCCAAGATAGTGCGGCCGGGAGCAATCAGCCCCAGCATTTT.

This clone has just a few counts. The V call is TRBV15, the J call TRBJ2-3, with 8 bases fitting TRBD2. Germline lookup yields CDR1 LNHNV and CDR2 YYDKDF (reference sequence). The CDR3 totals 15 residues. The V segment lost 5 bases and the J segment 2 bases; nucleotides outside the gene matches: 6. CDR3 protein: CATSEGLVATDTQYF. The DNA of the CDR3 is TGTGCCACCAGCGAGGGACTAGTTGCCACAGATACGCAGTATTTT. The variable domain in full, completed from reference TRBV15 and TRBJ2-3, reads DAMVIQNPRYQVTQFGKPVTLSCSQTLNHNVMYWYQQKSSQAPKLLFHYYDKDFNNEADTPDNFQSRRPNTSFCFLDIRSPGLGDTAMYLCATSEGLVATDTQYFGPGTRLTVL.

The gene calls are TRBV7-9 and TRBJ2-1, with 9 positions matching TRBD2. CDR1 is SEHNR, CDR2 FQNEAQ, per germline (reference sequence). CDR3 length: 14 amino acids. The V segment lost 6 bases and the J segment 9 bases; nucleotides outside the gene matches: 9. This CDR3 reads CASSFSGSGPEQFF. CDR3 in DNA: TGTGCCAGCAGTTTTAGCGGGAGCGGGCCTGAGCAGTTCTTC.

The chain joins TRBV5-1 to TRBJ2-7; 9 nucleotides line up with TRBD1. Germline values: CDR1 SGHRS, CDR2 YFSETQ. This CDR3 comprises 15 residues. V lost 0 bases and J lost 4; bases outside the gene matches: 5. The chain's CDR3 is CASSLATGTGYEQYF. DNA of the CDR3: TGCGCCAGCAGCTTGGCTACCGGGACAGGGTACGAGCAGTACTTC. Full variable domain (remainder filled in from reference TRBV5-1 and TRBJ2-7): KAGVTQTPRYLIKTRGQQVTLSCSPISGHRSVSWYQQTPGQGLQFLFEYFSETQRNKGNFPGRFSGRQFSNSRSEMNVSTLELGDSALYLCASSLATGTGYEQYFGPGTRLTVT.